Listed below are T cell receptor beta chains from one sample, sequenced in a study of blood T cell repertoires in COVID-19. Clones were read by immunoSEQ multiplex PCR, and TCRdb kept only the in-frame ones, dropping some. Here the sample spans approximately 180,000 clones, approximately 73% being singletons. Material for sequencing was PBMCs or T cells enriched from blood (not recorded which). The receptors originated from a woman between 45 and 60 years old with acute COVID-19. Both conserved end residues are trimmed from each CDR3. Each record gives: CDR3 length, V gene, J gene, CDR3 protein.

>13|TRBV4-3|TRBJ1-3
ASSQGRTGGNTIY
>12|TRBV6-5|TRBJ1-5
ASSLTGGNQPQH
>11|TRBV4-2|TRBJ1-2
ASSQDWGGGYT
>12|TRBV19|TRBJ2-1
ASQAGGLYNEQF
>13|TRBV10-3|TRBJ1-1
AISGPGQNNTEAF
>13|TRBV3-1/TRBV3-2|TRBJ1-5
ASSQGRGIGQPQH
>12|TRBV19|TRBJ2-1
ASSIDHGRDEQF
>11|TRBV10-2|TRBJ2-1
ASSWLQGDEQF
>15|TRBV4-1|TRBJ2-3
ASSQRERGRGTDTQY
>13|TRBV10-1|TRBJ2-5
ASSEATGPQETQY
>15|TRBV6-2/TRBV6-3|TRBJ1-5
ASSYRQTLYSNQPQH
>13|TRBV7-2|TRBJ2-2
ASSLGQGRVGELF
>13|TRBV3-1/TRBV3-2|TRBJ2-1
ASSHWGQRGREQF
>12|TRBV28|TRBJ1-6
ASSPSTDNSPLH
>14|TRBV19|TRBJ1-3
ASSIEDREAGNTIY
>16|TRBV5-6|TRBJ2-2
ASSSRLEPGLNTGELF
>14|TRBV2|TRBJ1-6
ASRPDRSSYNSPLH
>15|TRBV18|TRBJ1-6
ASSTREASTGNSPLH
>14|TRBV11-1|TRBJ2-4
ASSSRLAGGPNIQY
>13|TRBV5-4|TRBJ1-5
ASSYGRGANQPQH
>13|TRBV27|TRBJ2-3
ASRKTSGVTDTQY
>9|TRBV10-1|TRBJ2-1
ATAQGNEQF
>15|TRBV13|TRBJ2-5
ASSLVGAGGARETQY
>14|TRBV6-6|TRBJ2-3
ASSYSRTGGMHTQY
>12|TRBV7-8|TRBJ1-2
ASSLGQPNYGYT
>12|TRBV24-1|TRBJ1-2
ATSDPNLPWGYT
>10|TRBV28|TRBJ1-5
ASSLLAQPQH
>12|TRBV5-1|TRBJ1-2
ASSLPGQGNGYT
>13|TRBV4-2|TRBJ1-5
ASSQDGQAGQPQH
>13|TRBV3-1/TRBV3-2|TRBJ1-5
ASSQEFGQDQPQH
>15|TRBV7-2|TRBJ2-3
ASSYQPFGQGRDTQY
>12|TRBV19|TRBJ2-1
ASHDREIYNEQF
>14|TRBV4-3|TRBJ1-2
ASSQDPWGPNYGYT
>10|TRBV6-5|TRBJ1-4
ASSSNNEKLF
>12|TRBV5-5|TRBJ2-3
ASSPGQGRNTQY
>12|TRBV5-1|TRBJ2-2
ASSPPSNTGELF
>14|TRBV9|TRBJ2-1
ASSVEGSGGHNEQF
>15|TRBV4-1|TRBJ2-5
ASSQGLAGGLQETQY
>10|TRBV9|TRBJ1-2
ASSEGDYGYT
>13|TRBV6-2/TRBV6-3|TRBJ1-1
ASSRSRQGGGEAF
>16|TRBV2|TRBJ1-3
ASSEDPGTANSGNTIY
>13|TRBV14|TRBJ2-1
ASNPQDQPNNEQF
>12|TRBV9|TRBJ2-3
ASTVQGSKGPQY
>13|TRBV3-1/TRBV3-2|TRBJ1-1
ASSQGQGPNTEAF
>12|TRBV27|TRBJ2-5
ASSLSQAGGTQY
>15|TRBV28|TRBJ1-3
ASSFIPRRRVGNTIY
>13|TRBV3-1/TRBV3-2|TRBJ1-2
ASSQGPGQGTGYT
>15|TRBV25-1|TRBJ2-1
ASKSIGGDPNHNEQF
>11|TRBV30|TRBJ1-6
AWSGGLNSPLH
>13|TRBV6-5|TRBJ1-4
ASSSTSGVYEKLF
>11|TRBV7-9|TRBJ1-2
ASSLRGAYGYT
>12|TRBV6-6|TRBJ2-1
ASNLAGMNNEQF
>10|TRBV5-1|TRBJ2-1
ASSLGSSEQF
>13|TRBV5-5|TRBJ2-1
ASSKVAHRPNEQF
>14|TRBV9|TRBJ2-6
ASSVGRRYGANVLT
>10|TRBV11-2|TRBJ2-3
ASGLGTDTQY
>13|TRBV7-9|TRBJ2-1
ASSWGRDSYNEQF
>13|TRBV6-1|TRBJ1-5
ASSEGQVTNQPQH
>14|TRBV7-6|TRBJ1-3
ASSLAREGSGNTIY